The present T cell receptor (beta chain) was sequenced within a study of PD-1 blockade in mismatch repair-deficient tumors. V gave up 4 bases and J gave up 5 bases, with 10 bases separating them. Germline CDR1 reads SGHDT; CDR2 reads YYEEEE. The CDR3 contains 12 residues. Data came from immunoSEQ multiplex PCR; TCRdb stores just in-frame clones and leaves some out. The table includes about 84,000 clones, over 75% detected once. The sample consisted of peripheral blood, taken 12 weeks after starting pembrolizumab. The chain recombines TRBV5-6 with TRBJ2-7, with D unclear. The clonotype comes from an adult with mismatch repair-deficient cancer. The CDR3 DNA is TGTGCCAGCAGCCCTAGGCTAGACGAGCAGTACTTC. Protein sequence: CASSPRLDEQYF.